These 23 T cell receptor beta chains originate from one sample sequenced in a study of T-cell memory formation after mild COVID-19. TCRdb reprocessed the 5' RACE reads with MiXCR, giving one entry per CDR3 protein. The sample contains more than 250,000 distinct CDR3 sequences, 15% to 20% of which appear only once. The sample was PBMCs or a T cell subset sorted from them (not recorded which). All receptors come from a man younger than 30 who had mild COVID-19 (a few samples of this study predate the infection). Cell type and time point are not known.

The chain recombines TRBV18 with TRBJ1-2, with a possible D match to TRBD1 (6 bases). The V end lost 2 bases, the J end lost 4 bases, and 8 bases lay between the germline ends. The CDR3 covers 13 residues. Germline V gene data show CDR1 as KGHSH and CDR2 as LQKENI. CDR3 sequence reads: CASSPGGPYGYTF. In DNA, the CDR3 is TGTGCCAGCTCACCAGGGGGCCCCTATGGCTACACCTTC. Full variable domain (remainder filled in from reference TRBV18 and TRBJ1-2): NAGVMQNPRHLVRRRGQEARLRCSPMKGHSHVYWYRQLPEEGLKFMVYLQKENIIDESGMPKERFSAEFPKEGPSILRIQQVVRGDSAAYFCASSPGGPYGYTFGSGTRLTVV.

The chain uses TRBV15 and TRBJ2-1; perhaps TRBD2 as D (5 bases). Germline CDR1 is LNHNV and CDR2 is YYDKDF (reference sequence). V was trimmed by 0 bases and J by 9 bases, leaving 12 bases between them. CDR3 size: 14 residues. The CDR3 protein is CATSRDQRAGEQFF. DNA of the CDR3: TGTGCCACCAGCAGAGATCAGAGGGCGGGTGAGCAGTTCTTC.

The CDR3: CASSLYPGRSGQPQHF. DNA for the CDR3: TGTGCCAGCAGCCTCTACCCCGGAAGGAGCGGACAGCCCCAGCATTTT. V and J are TRBV7-2 and TRBJ1-5, with no clear D. From germline, CDR1 is SGHTA and CDR2 FQGNSA. The length of the CDR3 is 16 residues. Trimming took off 5 bases at V and 7 bases at J, with 21 bases between the two ends.

This clonotype has only a few counts. The genes are TRBV15 and TRBJ2-1; D gene uncertain. Per the germline V gene, CDR1 is LNHNV and CDR2 is YYDKDF (reference sequence). The ends were cut back, 0 bases at V and 6 bases at J, with 6 bases in the middle. The CDR3 runs 13 residues. The CDR3 loop reads CATSRDLGNEQFF. The DNA for the CDR3 is TGTGCCACCAGCAGAGATCTGGGCAATGAGCAGTTCTTC.

The V and J genes are TRBV15 and TRBJ2-5; possibly TRBD1 for D (6 bases). V was trimmed by 4 bases and J by 2 bases, leaving 14 bases between them. The length of the CDR3 is 15 residues. Germline CDR1 and CDR2: LNHNV and YYDKDF (reference sequence). In DNA, the CDR3 is TGTGCCACCAGCACGCGGTCAGGGGCTCAAGAGACCCAGTACTTC. Protein sequence: CATSTRSGAQETQYF.

V is TRBV6-6 and J is TRBJ1-2; 10 nucleotides align to TRBD1. V gave up 6 bases and J gave up 3 bases; unmatched junction bases: 7. The CDR3 sequence is 15 residues long. Germline CDR1 MNHNY, CDR2 SVGAGI (reference sequence). The CDR3 here is CASRPGTGDHYGYTF. For the CDR3, the DNA is TGTGCCAGCAGACCCGGGACAGGGGACCACTATGGCTACACCTTC.

The chain combines TRBV4-3 with TRBJ1-2; TRBD1 agrees at 8 bases. Germline lookup yields CDR1 LGHNA and CDR2 YSLEER. V lost 0 bases and J lost 7; bases outside the gene matches: 16. This CDR3 has 18 amino acids. The CDR3 coding sequence is TGCGCCAGCAGCCAAGATCTATTGTTTGGGACAGGAGTAAGTGGCTACACCTTC. It is translated as CASSQDLLFGTGVSGYTF.

This clonotype was counted between two and nine times. This chain uses TRBV5-5 with TRBJ1-4; 10 positions match TRBD1. With V trimmed by 0 bases and J by 6 bases, 2 bases remained unmatched. Germline values: CDR1 SGHKS, CDR2 YYEKEE (reference sequence). This CDR3 has 15 residues. The CDR3 loop reads CASSLEGTGDEKLFF. As DNA, the CDR3 is TGTGCCAGCAGCTTGGAAGGGACAGGGGATGAAAAACTGTTTTTT.

This rearrangement joins TRBV5-1 to TRBJ2-6; 9 bases are shared with TRBD1. This CDR3 contains 16 residues. Per germline, CDR1 SGHRS and CDR2 YFSETQ. Unmatched junction bases numbered 3, after V lost 4 bases and J lost 1 base. In DNA, the CDR3 is TGCGCCAGCAGCGCCGGGACAGGGTCTGGGGCCAACGTCCTGACTTTC. Its translation: CASSAGTGSGANVLTF.

This clonotype showed up just a few times. The V call is TRBV11-2, the J call TRBJ2-5; D remains unclear. CDR1 and CDR2 from the germline V gene are SGHAT and FQNNGV. The CDR3 is 17 amino acids. Trimming left V 1 base short and J 4 bases short, with 19 bases between. CDR3 nucleotide sequence: TGTGCCAGCAGCTTAGGTTCCCTAACAGATTCGGGAGAGACCCAGTACTTC. Protein sequence: CASSLGSLTDSGETQYF.

The table lists this clonotype with a few counts. The chain couples TRBV12-3 or TRBV12-4 to TRBJ2-5; possibly TRBD2 for D (6 bases). The germline V and J ends were trimmed by 7 bases and 5 bases, with 14 bases remaining between them. The CDR3 is 13 amino acids. CDR3 nucleotide sequence: TGTGCCAGCAATACACGGGGGTATGAGACCCAGTACTTC. Protein product: CASNTRGYETQYF.

This sequence joins TRBV19 and TRBJ2-3; unclear D gene. Per the germline V gene, CDR1 is LNHDA and CDR2 is SQIVND (reference sequence). The length of the CDR3 is 13 residues. The V end was cut by 2 bases, the J end by 5 bases, with 8 bases between. The CDR3 protein is CASSILSGDTQYF. Written as DNA, the CDR3 is TGTGCCAGTAGTATATTATCCGGAGATACGCAGTATTTT.

This clonotype was counted a few times. V usage is TRBV6-6 and J usage is TRBJ2-7; D is possibly TRBD1 or TRBD2 (5 bases each). Germline-derived CDR1 and CDR2 are MNHNY and SVGAGI (reference sequence). CDR3 length equals 14 residues. V was clipped by 6 bases and J by 4 bases, with 16 bases between them. The CDR3 sequence: CASSLRGRYYEQYV. CDR3 nucleotide sequence: TGTGCCAGCAGCCTGAGGGGCAGGTATTACGAGCAGTACGTC.

The chain recombines TRBV6-5 with TRBJ1-1; possibly TRBD1 for D (6 bases). CDR1 and CDR2 from the germline V gene are MNHEY and SVGAGI. CDR3 length: 16 amino acids. Trimming removed 5 bases from V and 7 bases from J, with 23 bases in between. CDR3 loop: CASSRYGAGDFDEAFF. As DNA, the CDR3 is TGTGCCAGCAGTCGTTACGGCGCAGGGGATTTCGATGAAGCTTTCTTT.

The chain joins TRBV4-3 to TRBJ2-1, with a weak D call TRBD2 (6 bases). Trimming removed 0 bases from V and 11 bases from J, with 11 bases in between. The germline gives CDR1 LGHNA, CDR2 YSLEER. CDR3 length: 13 residues. In DNA, the CDR3 is TGCGCCAGCAGCCAAGAACGGGAGAGGCAGCAGTTCTTC. It encodes CASSQERERQQFF.

The gene calls are TRBV15 and TRBJ2-3, with 8 bases fitting TRBD2. CDR1 is LNHNV and CDR2 is YYDKDF in the germline V gene (reference sequence). The CDR3 spans 14 residues. V was pared by 0 bases and J by 6 bases, with 2 bases of the junction left unmatched. CDR3 bases: TGTGCCACCAGCAGAGATAGCGGGGCGGATACGCAGTATTTT. Its protein product is CATSRDSGADTQYF.

The sample holds a few counts of this clonotype. This chain uses TRBV7-2 with TRBJ2-3, with 10 bases matching TRBD2. J gave up 2 bases and V 8 bases, and 7 bases lay outside the gene matches. The CDR3 totals 15 residues. Per germline, CDR1 SGHTA and CDR2 FQGNSA. In DNA, the CDR3 is TGTGCCAGCCGACGGACTAGCGGCCACACAGATACGCAGTATTTT. Translating gives CASRRTSGHTDTQYF.

This clonotype has just a few counts. The chain carries TRBV9 and TRBJ2-1; a weak D match, TRBD2 (5 bases). CDR1 and CDR2 from the germline V gene are SGDLS and YYNGEE. The germline V and J ends were trimmed by 7 bases and 4 bases, with 15 bases remaining between them. The CDR3 spans 14 residues. The CDR3 loop is CASGGYSTYNEQFF. The CDR3 DNA is TGTGCCAGCGGAGGATACAGCACTTACAATGAGCAGTTCTTC. Full variable domain (remainder filled in from reference TRBV9 and TRBJ2-1): DSGVTQTPKHLITATGQRVTLRCSPRSGDLSVYWYQQSLDQGLQFLIQYYNGEERAKGNILERFSAQQFPDLHSELNLSSLELGDSALYFCASGGYSTYNEQFFGPGTRLTVL.

The chain is built from TRBV20-1 and TRBJ1-2, with D unresolved. V was clipped by 1 base and J by 0 bases, with 12 bases between them. In germline, CDR1 is DFQATT, CDR2 SNEGSKA (reference sequence). The CDR3 sequence is 15 residues long. CDR3 sequence: CSARVVNSPNYGYTF. The CDR3 nucleotides read TGCAGTGCTAGAGTAGTGAACAGTCCTAACTATGGCTACACCTTC.

This clonotype was detected a few times. The chain links TRBV12-3 or TRBV12-4 to TRBJ2-3, with 7 bases lining up with TRBD2. The CDR3 consists of 14 residues. V shed 10 bases and J 0 bases; nucleotides not matched to a gene: 7. Here the CDR3 reads CANSRRESTDTQYF. CDR3 sequence (DNA): TGTGCCAACAGCAGGCGGGAGAGCACAGATACGCAGTATTTT.

This clonotype has a handful of counts. The rearrangement links TRBV12-3 or TRBV12-4 to TRBJ2-7; D is unclear. This CDR3 comprises 14 residues. The germline V and J ends were trimmed by 1 base and 5 bases, with 12 bases remaining between them. Here the CDR3 DNA reads TGTGCCAGCAGTTTAGGGGCGATTAGGGACGAGCAGTACGTC. This translates into CASSLGAIRDEQYV.

V gene TRBV20-1 combines with J gene TRBJ2-7; D uncertain. Germline CDR1 DFQATT, CDR2 SNEGSKA (reference sequence). The CDR3 is made up of 13 amino acids. V lost 1 base and J lost 3, with 10 bases in between. The CDR3 DNA reads TGCAGTGCTAGAGGGATCAATCTCTACGAGCAGTACTTC. It is translated as CSARGINLYEQYF.

The chain recombines TRBV24-1 with TRBJ1-5, with no clear D. V was shortened by 3 bases and J by 7 bases, with 9 bases between the two germline ends. The CDR3 runs 13 residues. Germline CDR1 and CDR2: KGHDR and SFDVKD. The CDR3 spells CATSDRGGQPQHF. The CDR3 DNA reads as TGTGCCACCAGTGATAGAGGAGGCCAGCCCCAGCATTTT.